Listed here are 25 T cell receptor beta chains from one sample, sequenced in a study of cytotoxic CD8 clonotypes in ibrutinib-treated CLL. Profiling relied on immunoSEQ multiplex PCR, and the TCRdb table lists in-frame clones only, not all of them. Of some 98,000 clones detected, about 72% appear once; the ten largest clones hold about 33%. This specimen consisted of PBMCs, obtained after 12 months of ibrutinib treatment. The receptors shown here come from a human donor with chronic lymphocytic leukemia.

The gene calls are TRBV19 and TRBJ1-2; D remains unclear. The germline gives CDR1 LNHDA, CDR2 SQIVND (reference sequence). V was trimmed by 9 bases and J by 5 bases, leaving 13 bases between them. CDR3 length: 12 amino acids. CDR3 residues: CASKDGSYGYTF. The CDR3 nucleotides are TGTGCCAGCAAAGATGGATCTTATGGCTACACCTTC.

V gene TRBV4-2 combines with J gene TRBJ2-7; TRBD2 might be the D (5 bases). This CDR3 is built from 15 residues. Looked up from germline, CDR1 is LGHNA and CDR2 is YNFKEQ. V was trimmed by 1 base and J by 4 bases, leaving 14 bases between them. The CDR3 coding sequence is TGTGCCAGCAGCCAAGGGGCGGCGGGTACTTACGAGCAGTACTTC. It yields the protein CASSQGAAGTYEQYF.

The chain uses TRBV5-5 and TRBJ2-7, with TRBD1 matching 9 bases. The germline V gene encodes CDR1 SGHKS and CDR2 YYEKEE (reference sequence). This CDR3 is built from 15 residues. The junction had 6 bases not matched to a gene; V was cut back by 1 base and J by 4 bases. This CDR3 reads CASSLTGQGQYEQYF. CDR3 DNA: TGTGCCAGCAGCTTGACGGGACAGGGCCAATACGAGCAGTACTTC.

V is TRBV5-1 and J is TRBJ2-5; D not certain. The CDR3 is made up of 14 amino acids. The germline V and J ends were trimmed by 0 bases and 2 bases, with 8 bases remaining between them. Germline V gene data show CDR1 as SGHRS and CDR2 as YFSETQ. CDR3 nucleotide sequence: TGCGCCAGCAGCTTGGGTCAACATCAAGAGACCCAGTACTTC. It translates to CASSLGQHQETQYF.

The chain employs TRBV7-8 and TRBJ2-6; 7 positions match TRBD1. This CDR3 is built from 18 residues. V trimming: 1 base; J trimming: 0 bases; junction bases outside the gene matches: 6. The germline gives CDR1 SGHVS, CDR2 FQNEAQ. This CDR3 reads CASSLVGTDFSGANVLTF. CDR3 sequence (DNA): TGTGCCAGCAGCTTAGTTGGGACAGACTTCTCTGGGGCCAACGTCCTGACTTTC.

This clone was observed a handful of times. The rearrangement links TRBV7-3 to TRBJ2-3, with a tentative D call TRBD2 (7 bases). Trimming took off 2 bases at V and 7 bases at J, with 16 bases between the two ends. There are 15 residues in the CDR3. In germline, CDR1 is SGHTA, CDR2 FQGTGA. CDR3 sequence (DNA): TGTGCCAGCAGCTTAGGTCTGCGGGGGCAGAATACGCAGTATTTT. This gives the protein CASSLGLRGQNTQYF.

This chain uses TRBV28 with TRBJ1-1; tentatively, D is TRBD1 (6 bases). This CDR3 comprises 15 residues. The germline V and J ends were trimmed by 4 bases and 1 base, with 13 bases remaining between them. CDR1 and CDR2 (germline): MDHEN, SYDVKM. The CDR3 is CASSSRGRGNTEAFF. DNA of the CDR3: TGTGCCAGCAGTTCCAGGGGTAGGGGGAACACTGAAGCTTTCTTT. Drawing the rest from reference TRBV28 and TRBJ1-1, the complete variable domain is DVKVTQSSRYLVKRTGEKVFLECVQDMDHENMFWYRQDPGLGLRLIYFSYDVKMKEKGDIPEGYSVSREKKERFSLILESASTNQTSMYLCASSSRGRGNTEAFFGQGTRLTVV.

This clone was observed a few times. This chain connects TRBV29-1 to TRBJ1-1, with 7 bases lining up with TRBD1. V was pared by 7 bases and J by 0 bases, with 8 bases of the junction left unmatched. Germline V gene lookup returns CDR1 SQVTM and CDR2 ANQGSEA. This CDR3 has 14 residues. CDR3 protein: CSAVPGQLNTEAFF. CDR3 DNA: TGCAGCGCTGTACCGGGACAGCTGAACACTGAAGCTTTCTTT.

The V and J genes are TRBV5-1 and TRBJ2-5; maybe TRBD1 (6 bases). V lost 7 bases, J lost 4 bases, and 11 bases lay in between. CDR1 SGHRS and CDR2 YFSETQ come from the germline V gene. CDR3 length: 12 residues. The CDR3 reads CASGQGRETQYF. CDR3 coding DNA: TGCGCCAGCGGGCAGGGGAGAGAGACCCAGTACTTC.

On this clone: Mismatch with germline at one junction end may stem from a read error. The V and J genes are TRBV29-1 and TRBJ1-4; 11 nucleotides match TRBD1. The CDR3 spans 15 residues. Germline loops: CDR1 SQVTM, CDR2 ANQGSEA. CDR3 region: CSVRTGGSTNEKLFF. The CDR3 bases are TGCAGCGTAAGGACAGGGGGCTCAACAAATGAAAAACTGTTTTTT.

The V gene is TRBV18, the J gene TRBJ2-5, with 11 bases identical to TRBD2. V lost 3 bases to trimming and J lost 3 bases; unmatched junction nucleotides: 3. From germline, CDR1 is KGHSH and CDR2 LQKENI. The CDR3 covers 15 residues. Here the CDR3 DNA reads TGTGCCAGCTCACCTCTTAGCGGGGGGGAAGAGACCCAGTACTTC. Protein: CASSPLSGGEETQYF.

The chain combines TRBV6-6 with TRBJ1-3; D not resolved. The CDR3 is 13 residues long. Germline-derived CDR1 and CDR2 are MNHNY and SVGAGI (reference sequence). V was cut by 10 bases and J by 0 bases, with 10 bases left in between. The CDR3 DNA reads as TGTGCCACCCAGGACTACTCTGGAAACACCATATATTTT. Its translation: CATQDYSGNTIYF.

In DNA, the CDR3 is TGTGCCAGCTCACCATTTGCGGGGGGGATTCCCCATGCCCAGTACTTC. Amino acid sequence: CASSPFAGGIPHAQYF. The genes are TRBV18 and TRBJ2-5; 9 nucleotides line up with TRBD2. This CDR3 is 16 amino acids long. Germline assignment: CDR1 KGHSH and CDR2 LQKENI. V dropped 2 bases and J dropped 9; count of bases not matched to a gene: 13.

Only a few counts were recorded for this clone. The chain joins TRBV6-5 to TRBJ2-5; D is undetermined. The V and J ends lost 0 bases and 5 bases respectively, with 13 bases between them. The CDR3 loop spans 15 amino acids. Germline V gives CDR1 MNHEY, CDR2 SVGAGI. CDR3 sequence reads: CASSYSRMIWETQYF. DNA for the CDR3: TGTGCCAGCAGTTACTCGCGCATGATCTGGGAGACCCAGTACTTC.

The chain couples TRBV30 to TRBJ2-7, with D unresolved. Trimming took off 3 bases at V and 4 bases at J, with 10 bases between the two ends. This CDR3 has 12 residues. Germline-derived CDR1 and CDR2 are GTSNPN and SVGIG (reference sequence). This CDR3 reads CAWRGLPYEQYF. In DNA, the CDR3 is TGTGCCTGGAGGGGTCTCCCGTACGAGCAGTACTTC. Full variable domain (outside the CDR3, taken from reference TRBV30 and TRBJ2-7): SQTIHQWPATLVQPVGSPLSLECTVEGTSNPNLYWYRQAAGRGLQLLFYSVGIGQISSEVPQNLSASRPQDRQFILSSKKLLLSDSGFYLCAWRGLPYEQYFGPGTRLTVT.

V usage is TRBV5-8 and J usage is TRBJ1-2; D remains unclear. V was cut by 1 base and J by 8 bases, with 15 bases left in between. CDR3 length: 14 amino acids. Per germline, CDR1 SGHTS and CDR2 YDEGEE. The CDR3 DNA is TGTGCCAGCAGCTTGAGGACGGAGTCGAGCGGCTACACCTTC. Its translation: CASSLRTESSGYTF.

The gene calls are TRBV19 and TRBJ1-2; TRBD1 agrees at 8 bases. CDR3 length: 17 residues. Germline CDR1 and CDR2: LNHDA and SQIVND (reference sequence). V lost 3 bases, J lost 0 bases, and 9 bases stayed unmatched. The CDR3 here is CASSIGQGASANYGYTF. CDR3 bases: TGTGCCAGTAGTATTGGGCAGGGGGCTTCGGCTAACTATGGCTACACCTTC. Looking up the rest from reference TRBV19 and TRBJ1-2 gives the full variable domain: DGGITQSPKYLFRKEGQNVTLSCEQNLNHDAMYWYRQDPGQGLRLIYYSQIVNDFQKGDIAEGYSVSREKKESFPLTVTSAQKNPTAFYLCASSIGQGASANYGYTFGSGTRLTVV.

The genes are TRBV5-1 and TRBJ2-7; 9 bases are shared with TRBD1. The CDR3 consists of 14 residues. CDR1 is SGHRS and CDR2 is YFSETQ in the germline V gene. Trimming removed 4 bases from V and 2 bases from J; junction bases left unmatched: 4. CDR3 protein: CASSLGQGPYEQYF. CDR3 DNA sequence: TGCGCCAGCAGCCTCGGACAGGGGCCCTACGAGCAGTACTTC.

The chain has TRBV10-3 and TRBJ1-6; 7 bases align to TRBD1. Germline CDR1 and CDR2: ENHRY and SYGVKD. The CDR3 spans 14 residues. J gave up 9 bases and V 2 bases, and 4 bases lay outside the gene matches. In DNA, the CDR3 is TGTGCCATCAGTGAGGACAGGGAGGGTTCACCCCTCCACTTT. Protein sequence: CAISEDREGSPLHF.

This rearrangement joins TRBV6-6 to TRBJ1-3, with D possibly TRBD1 on 6 matching bases. There are 13 residues in the CDR3. Per germline, CDR1 MNHNY and CDR2 SVGAGI (reference sequence). Deletions cut 4 bases from V and 4 bases from J, with 8 bases between. The CDR3 DNA follows: TGTGCCAGCAGTTTTACAGGGGGAAACACCATATATTTT. Its translation is CASSFTGGNTIYF.

This chain uses TRBV5-4 with TRBJ2-3, with 9 bases fitting TRBD2. The CDR3 has 14 residues. V lost 5 bases and J lost 4; bases outside the gene matches: 5. The germline V gene has CDR1 SGHNT and CDR2 YYREEE (reference sequence). CDR3 in DNA: TGTGCCAGCAGACCGCGGGGGGGGTCAGATACGCAGTATTTT. Its protein is CASRPRGGSDTQYF. The complete variable domain, with remaining parts taken from reference TRBV5-4 and TRBJ2-3, reads ETGVTQSPTHLIKTRGQQVTLRCSSQSGHNTVSWYQQALGQGPQFIFQYYREEENGRGNFPPRFSGLQFPNYSSELNVNALELDDSALYLCASRPRGGSDTQYFGPGTRLTVL.

The genes are TRBV30 and TRBJ1-1, with a weak D call TRBD1 (6 bases). Germline V lookup: CDR1 GTSNPN, CDR2 SVGIG (reference sequence). This CDR3 is built from 13 residues. The germline V and J ends were trimmed by 2 bases and 7 bases, with 14 bases remaining between them. Here the CDR3 DNA reads TGTGCCTGGAGTCGGGGGGGAGGGGGTGAAGCTTTCTTT. Encoded protein: CAWSRGGGGEAFF. The entire variable domain, with the rest obtained from reference TRBV30 and TRBJ1-1, is as follows: SQTIHQWPATLVQPVGSPLSLECTVEGTSNPNLYWYRQAAGRGLQLLFYSVGIGQISSEVPQNLSASRPQDRQFILSSKKLLLSDSGFYLCAWSRGGGGEAFFGQGTRLTVV.

The CDR3, as DNA: TGTGCCAGCACCCCGGGCTGGTACGAGCAGTACTTC. Its protein is CASTPGWYEQYF. The chain combines TRBV6-1 with TRBJ2-7, with unresolved D. CDR3 size: 12 residues. Trimming pared 7 bases from V and 4 bases from J, leaving 11 bases between. Germline values: CDR1 MNHNS, CDR2 SASEGT.

The chain employs TRBV7-2 and TRBJ2-3; D gene ambiguous. Trimming pared 0 bases from V and 4 bases from J, leaving 5 bases between. The length of the CDR3 is 13 residues. CDR1 SGHTA and CDR2 FQGNSA come from the germline V gene. CDR3 DNA: TGTGCCAGCAGCTTAGCAGGATCAGATACGCAGTATTTT. Protein sequence: CASSLAGSDTQYF.

The chain joins TRBV7-2 to TRBJ2-2; unclear D gene. Trimming stripped 6 bases from V and 0 bases from J, with 5 bases between. This CDR3 has 13 residues. Germline CDR1 SGHTA, CDR2 FQGNSA. CDR3 bases: TGTGCCAGCAGTACCCCGAACACCGGGGAGCTGTTTTTT. Its translation: CASSTPNTGELFF.